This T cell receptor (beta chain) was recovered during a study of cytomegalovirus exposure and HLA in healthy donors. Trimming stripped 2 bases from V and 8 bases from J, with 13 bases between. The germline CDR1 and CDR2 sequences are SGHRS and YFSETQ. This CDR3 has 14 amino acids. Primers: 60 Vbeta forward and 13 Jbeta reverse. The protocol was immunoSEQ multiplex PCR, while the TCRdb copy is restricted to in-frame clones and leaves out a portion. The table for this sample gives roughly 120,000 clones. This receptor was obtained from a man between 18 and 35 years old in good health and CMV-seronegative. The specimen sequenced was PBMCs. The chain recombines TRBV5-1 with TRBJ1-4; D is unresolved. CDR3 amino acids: CASSFETQREKLFF. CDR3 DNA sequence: TGCGCCAGCAGCTTTGAGACCCAGCGGGAAAAACTGTTTTTT.